The 21 T cell receptor beta chains given below trace back to one sample, sequenced in a study of control samples from healthy donors and cancer patients. The assay was immunoSEQ multiplex PCR, and TCRdb's table has in-frame clones only and misses some. The sample contains approximately 170,000 clones, about 91% of which appear only once. Sequencing used blood. These receptors were collected from a woman in her 30s in good health.

The chain combines TRBV2 with TRBJ1-3, with D perhaps TRBD1 (6 bases). V dropped 6 bases and J dropped 0 bases, with 12 bases sitting between them. Germline CDR1 and CDR2: SNHLY and FYNNEI. CDR3 length: 15 residues. This CDR3 reads CASRDSDLSGNTIYF. The CDR3 nucleotides read TGTGCCAGCAGGGACAGCGATCTCTCTGGAAACACCATATATTTT.

The rearrangement uses TRBV7-6 and TRBJ2-1; 11 bases fit TRBD2. V was pared by 5 bases and J by 4 bases, with 19 bases of the junction left unmatched. The germline gives CDR1 SGHVS, CDR2 FNYEAQ. CDR3 length: 20 amino acids. In DNA form, the CDR3 reads TGTGCCAGCAGCGCTCTCCCCTTAGCGGGAGGGCCTGTAGTGTACAATGAGCAGTTCTTC. The encoded protein is CASSALPLAGGPVVYNEQFF.

This clone appeared a few times. V gene TRBV12-3 or TRBV12-4 combines with J gene TRBJ1-1; D unclear. V was pared by 3 bases and J by 1 base, with 6 bases between. The length of the CDR3 is 13 residues. The CDR3 loop reads CASSFWGNTEAFF. CDR3 coding DNA: TGTGCCAGCAGTTTTTGGGGGAACACTGAAGCTTTCTTT.

V gene TRBV5-5 combines with J gene TRBJ1-1; 8 nucleotides line up with TRBD1. J was trimmed by 4 bases and V by 1 base; bases with no gene match: 9. The CDR3 runs 16 residues. Germline loops: CDR1 SGHKS, CDR2 YYEKEE (reference sequence). CDR3 sequence: CASSLRQGARVTEAFF. The CDR3 nucleotides are TGTGCCAGCAGCTTGAGGCAGGGGGCGCGTGTCACTGAAGCTTTCTTT.

The CDR3 DNA is TGTGCCATCAGTGAAGCGGGGGTAATCAGCGGGAGGGCCGGCAATGAGCAGTTCTTC. It encodes CAISEAGVISGRAGNEQFF. V is TRBV10-3 and J is TRBJ2-7, with 10 nucleotides matching TRBD2. With the DNA end fitting TRBJ2-1 better, the J assignment may be wrong. Per the germline V gene, CDR1 is ENHRY and CDR2 is SYGVKD. CDR3 length: 19 residues.

About this clone: An end of the junction does not agree with germline; a read error may underlie this. The chain couples TRBV3-1 (or the pseudogene TRBV3-2) to TRBJ2-5; D is perhaps TRBD1 (5 bases). The CDR3 is 14 amino acids. Germline lookup yields CDR1 LGHDT and CDR2 YNNKEL (reference sequence). DNA of the CDR3: TGTGCCAGCAGTCAAGAGAACAGGCAAGAGACCCAGTACTTC. It codes for CASSQENRQETQYF.

The gene calls are TRBV9 and TRBJ2-6, with D unresolved. V lost 2 bases to trimming and J lost 0 bases, with 9 bases between them. This CDR3 has 16 residues. Germline V gene lookup returns CDR1 SGDLS and CDR2 YYNGEE. The CDR3 loop is CASSVGVTSGANVLTF. CDR3 DNA: TGTGCCAGCAGCGTTGGGGTTACCTCTGGGGCCAACGTCCTGACTTTC.

The gene calls are TRBV7-9 and TRBJ2-5, with D perhaps matching TRBD1 or TRBD2 (5 bases each). There are 14 residues in the CDR3. V lost 2 bases to trimming and J lost 5 bases, with 12 bases between them. Germline-derived CDR1 and CDR2 are SEHNR and FQNEAQ (reference sequence). Written as DNA, the CDR3 is TGTGCCAGCAGCTTACGGGGCCTAGTTGAGACCCAGTACTTC. Translated, it gives CASSLRGLVETQYF.

The rearrangement links TRBV7-9 to TRBJ2-1; D is possibly TRBD2 (6 bases). This CDR3 spans 15 amino acids. V lost 4 bases to trimming and J lost 0 bases, with 10 bases between them. From germline, CDR1 is SEHNR and CDR2 FQNEAQ (reference sequence). The CDR3 here is CASSSAGSSYNEQFF. The CDR3 DNA sequence: TGTGCCAGCAGCTCGGCGGGAAGCTCCTACAATGAGCAGTTCTTC.

The chain uses TRBV5-1 and TRBJ1-1; TRBD1 is a possible D gene (6 bases). This CDR3 region has 14 residues. Germline V CDR1 and CDR2: SGHRS, YFSETQ. V lost 4 bases and J 1 base, leaving 11 bases between the germline ends. CDR3 sequence: CASSPGGANTEAFF. The CDR3 DNA reads TGCGCCAGCAGCCCCGGGGGGGCGAACACTGAAGCTTTCTTT.

The chain links TRBV28 to TRBJ2-1; 10 bases agree with TRBD2. Germline V gene sequence: CDR1 MDHEN, CDR2 SYDVKM. The CDR3 consists of 14 residues. The CDR3 DNA is TGTGCAATAGGGGTAGCGGGAGGAGTGCATGAGCAGTTCTTC. Translation: CAIGVAGGVHEQFF.

The rearrangement joins TRBV25-1 to TRBJ1-6; no clear D. The CDR3 sequence is 13 residues long. Germline V gives CDR1 MGHDK, CDR2 SYGVNS. V lost 8 bases and J lost 9, with 14 bases in between. This CDR3 is CASGKEGSSPLHF. The DNA for the CDR3 is TGTGCCAGCGGAAAGGAGGGTAGTTCACCCCTCCACTTT.

V gene TRBV20-1 combines with J gene TRBJ2-3; D is possibly TRBD1 (5 bases). CDR3 size: 14 residues. The V gene's germline CDR1 is DFQATT and CDR2 SNEGSKA (reference sequence). The V and J ends lost 3 bases and 1 base respectively, with 11 bases between them. This CDR3 is CSASLGHRTDTQYF. CDR3 sequence (DNA): TGCAGTGCTAGTCTTGGACATCGCACAGATACGCAGTATTTT.

Here the CDR3 DNA reads TGTGCCACCAGTGATTTAGGAGCGGGAGGGCCTGGTGAGCAGTTCTTC. This sequence encodes CATSDLGAGGPGEQFF. The chain joins TRBV24-1 to TRBJ2-1; 10 bases fit TRBD2. The CDR3 runs to 16 residues. From germline, CDR1 is KGHDR and CDR2 SFDVKD. The V segment lost 1 base and the J segment 9 bases; nucleotides outside the gene matches: 8.

This clone has at least ten counts. The chain is built from TRBV7-8 and TRBJ1-5; D call uncertain. With 4 bases removed from V and 6 bases from J, the gap between germline ends came to 13 bases. Germline V gene data show CDR1 as SGHVS and CDR2 as FQNEAQ. CDR3 length equals 14 residues. The CDR3 sequence is CASSSYTGGQPQHF. CDR3 sequence (DNA): TGTGCCAGCAGCTCTTACACTGGTGGTCAGCCCCAGCATTTT.

The genes are TRBV24-1 and TRBJ1-5; 7 nucleotides line up with TRBD1. In germline, CDR1 is KGHDR, CDR2 SFDVKD. The V gene end was trimmed by 8 bases and the J gene end by 0 bases; junction bases not matched to a gene: 12. This CDR3 is 17 amino acids long. CDR3 sequence reads: CATNDDRDLYSNQPQHF. CDR3 nucleotide sequence: TGTGCCACCAATGACGACAGGGACCTCTATAGCAATCAGCCCCAGCATTTT.

This chain uses TRBV29-1 with TRBJ1-2, with 10 bases fitting TRBD1. The CDR3 has 13 amino acids. Germline-derived CDR1 and CDR2 are SQVTM and ANQGSEA. The V and J ends lost 6 bases and 8 bases, in that order; junction bases with no gene match: 9. DNA of the CDR3: TGCAGCGTAGTGGGACAGGGGTTTGTCGGCTACACCTTC. Translation gives CSVVGQGFVGYTF. Full variable domain (missing parts from reference TRBV29-1 and TRBJ1-2): SAVISQKPSRDICQRGTSLTIQCQVDSQVTMMFWYRQQPGQSLTLIATANQGSEATYESGFVIDKFPISRPNLTFSTLTVSNMSPEDSSIYLCSVVGQGFVGYTFGSGTRLTVV.

The chain employs TRBV28 and TRBJ2-7; D is possibly TRBD2 (6 bases). This CDR3 region has 15 residues. Germline CDR1 reads MDHEN; CDR2 reads SYDVKM. V lost 5 bases and J lost 2, with 16 bases in between. The CDR3 DNA sequence: TGTGCCAGCAGTGCTTTGACTAGTGCTACCTACGAGCAGTACTTC. Translation: CASSALTSATYEQYF.

CDR3 DNA: TGTGCCAGTAGTCCACGGCCATTAAGGGACACTGAAGCTTTCTTT. It is translated as CASSPRPLRDTEAFF. This chain joins TRBV19 and TRBJ1-1; D unclear. Looked up from germline, CDR1 is LNHDA and CDR2 is SQIVND (reference sequence). With 5 bases removed from V and 3 bases from J, the gap between germline ends came to 16 bases. The CDR3 sequence is 15 residues long.

The chain recombines TRBV9 with TRBJ2-2; 9 nucleotides agree with TRBD2. Germline CDR1 reads SGDLS; CDR2 reads YYNGEE. The CDR3 runs to 14 residues. V was pared by 6 bases and J by 5 bases, with 5 bases of the junction left unmatched. This CDR3 reads CASTAGGETGELFF. Written as DNA, the CDR3 is TGTGCCAGCACAGCGGGGGGAGAGACCGGGGAGCTGTTTTTT.

V gene TRBV5-5 combines with J gene TRBJ1-5, with no clear D. Between the trimmed V and J ends, which lost 4 bases and 0 bases, there was a span of 8 bases. The CDR3 length is 14 residues. Germline CDR1 and CDR2: SGHKS and YYEKEE (reference sequence). In DNA, the CDR3 is TGTGCCAGCAGCCCCGGTTTTAGCAATCAGCCCCAGCATTTT. It translates to CASSPGFSNQPQHF.